Listed below are T cell receptor beta chains from one sample, sequenced in a study of shared clonotypes between healthy human individuals. Profiling relied on immunoSEQ multiplex PCR, and the TCRdb table lists in-frame clones only, not all of them. The table records around 1.9 million clones, about 92% of them present only once. The sample comprised naive CD8+ T cells from PBMCs. Source of these receptors: a man between 18 and 35 years old in good health. Some clones in this sample may be carry-over from other donors' samples. Each CDR3 is given with its conserved first and last residue. D genes are given only for firm matches. The size field is filled for only some rows; it gives once, few, many or a size class.

>TRBV29-1|.|TRBJ2-3|.
TGCAGCGTTGAACAGGGCACAGATACGCAGTATTTT
CSVEQGTDTQYF
>TRBV4-1|TRBD2|TRBJ2-7|once
TGCGCCAGCAGCCCCGGGACTAGCCTCTCCTACGAGCAGTACTTC
CASSPGTSLSYEQYF
>TRBV6-5|.|TRBJ2-1|.
TGTGCCAGCAGTTACACTCGGGGAAATGAGCAGTTCTTC
CASSYTRGNEQFF
>TRBV27|.|TRBJ1-2|.
TGTGCCAGCAGTCCCTTGACAGAATACTATGGCTACACCTTC
CASSPLTEYYGYTF
>TRBV27|.|TRBJ2-5|.
TGTGCCAGCAGTAGAGAGACCCAGTACTTC
CASSRETQYF
>TRBV7-9|.|TRBJ2-3|.
TGTGCCAGCAGCTTAGATGGGGCGAGCACAGATACGCAGTATTTT
CASSLDGASTDTQYF
>TRBV28|TRBD1|TRBJ1-5|.
TGTGCCAGCAGGGCCGGGACAGCCAGCAATCAGCCCCAGCATTTT
CASRAGTASNQPQHF
>TRBV16|.|TRBJ2-2|.
TGTGCCAGCAGCCATACCATAAACACCGGGGAGCTGTTTTTT
CASSHTINTGELFF
>TRBV7-6|TRBD2|TRBJ2-4|.
TGTGCCAGCAGCTTAGTGCGGGAGTCAAACATTCAGTACTTC
CASSLVRESNIQYF
>TRBV30|.|TRBJ1-2|once
TGTGCCTGGATCCCTGCCCGCGGGTATGGTGACTACACCTTC
CAWIPARGYGDYTF
>TRBV28|.|TRBJ1-2|.
TGTGCCAGCAGCCCCCGGGCGGGCGAAGGCTCTAACTATGGCTACACCTTC
CASSPRAGEGSNYGYTF
>TRBV27|.|TRBJ2-2|.
TGTGCCAGCAGTTTGGGGCAGCTCACCGGGGAGCTGTTTTTT
CASSLGQLTGELFF
>TRBV28|.|TRBJ1-5|.
TGTGCCAGCTCCACGGGTAATCAGCCCCAGCATTTT
CASSTGNQPQHF
>TRBV11-2|.|TRBJ2-1|.
TGTGCCAGCAGCTTAGCCCCGGGGAGCTCCTACAATGAGCAGTTCTTC
CASSLAPGSSYNEQFF
>TRBV4-3|.|TRBJ2-3|.
TGCGCCAGCAGCCAAGATAGGACAGATACGCAGTATTTT
CASSQDRTDTQYF
>TRBV9|TRBD2|TRBJ2-1|.
TGTGCCAGCAGCGCGTTCCTAGCGGGGGCAGAACAGTTCTTC
CASSAFLAGAEQFF
>TRBV6-1|.|TRBJ2-3|.
TGTGCCAGCAGTGAAGCGGATCTCAGGGTAGGACCCGCAGATACGCAGTATTTT
CASSEADLRVGPADTQYF
>TRBV14|TRBD2|TRBJ2-1|.
TGTGCCAGCAGCCAAGGGCTAGCGGGAGGTTACAATGAGCAGTTCTTC
CASSQGLAGGYNEQFF
>TRBV25-1|.|TRBJ1-5|.
TGTGCCAGCAGCAAGGGTTTAAGCAATCAGCCCCAGCATTTT
CASSKGLSNQPQHF
>TRBV27|.|TRBJ1-1|once
TGTGCCAGCAGTTTTAATGGGTTGGGACATCATGAAGCTTTCTTT
CASSFNGLGHHEAFF
>TRBV2|TRBD1|TRBJ1-5|.
TGTGCCAGCAGTGATGGGGACAGGCCGTCAATTCCCCAGCATTTT
CASSDGDRPSIPQHF
>TRBV5-1|.|TRBJ1-1|once
TGCGCCAGCAGCTTGGCAGTTCTGACAGAGTGGAACACTGAAGCTTTCTTT
CASSLAVLTEWNTEAFF
>TRBV27|.|TRBJ2-2|.
TGTGCCAGCAGTCGGGTCGCCGGGGAGCTGTTTTTT
CASSRVAGELFF
>TRBV29-1|TRBD1|TRBJ2-7|.
TGCAGCGTTGTATCTCCGGACAGGGGTTACGAGCAGTACTTC
CSVVSPDRGYEQYF
>TRBV28|.|TRBJ1-2|.
TGTGCCAGCAGTTTACCTAGGGGCGGCCACCAACACTCCTATGGCTACACCTTC
CASSLPRGGHQHSYGYTF
>TRBV13|.|TRBJ2-2|.
TGTGCCAGCAGCCCCTGGCGGGACACCGGGGAGCTGTTTTTT
CASSPWRDTGELFF
>TRBV27|.|TRBJ1-5|.
TGTGCCAGCAGTTTAGGCCAGGACCCCAATCAGCCCCAGCATTTT
CASSLGQDPNQPQHF
>TRBV7-7|TRBD2|TRBJ2-7|.
TGTGCCAGCAGAAGGACTAGCATCGCCCACGAGCAGTACTTC
CASRRTSIAHEQYF
>TRBV5-1|.|TRBJ1-2|.
TGCGCCAGCAGCCAGGGCGCAGGTTCCTTCTATGGCTACACCTTC
CASSQGAGSFYGYTF
>TRBV27|.|TRBJ1-3|.
TGTGCCAGCAGCAACCGTCCGGGGACTGGAAACACCATATATTTT
CASSNRPGTGNTIYF
>TRBV18|.|TRBJ1-1|.
TGTGCCAGCTCACCACCGTCGGTGACAGCTCCGTTGAACACTGAAGCTTTCTTT
CASSPPSVTAPLNTEAFF
>TRBV4-1|.|TRBJ2-5|.
TGCGCCAGCAGCCAAGGGTTGGGCGGAGTCCAAGAGACCCAGTACTTC
CASSQGLGGVQETQYF
>TRBV7-2|TRBD2|TRBJ2-7|.
TGTGCCAGCAGCTTAGTTGCTAGCGGCCTTTACGAGCAGTACTTC
CASSLVASGLYEQYF
>TRBV30|.|TRBJ1-1|.
TGTGCCTGGAGTCTCGGGGGGCACACTGAAGCTTTCTTT
CAWSLGGHTEAFF
>TRBV5-4|.|TRBJ2-7|.
TGTGCCAGCAGCTTGGGCTCCCAGGAGCAGTACTTC
CASSLGSQEQYF